A selection of T cell receptor beta chains follows, all from one sample in a study of blood T cells in healthy people across ages. TCRdb redid the calling of the 5' RACE reads with MiXCR, one entry per CDR3 protein. The sample contains roughly 730,000 distinct CDR3 sequences, around three fifths of which appear only once. Sequences were obtained from blood. These receptors came from a man aged 40-49 years in good health. The CDR3 runs from the conserved cysteine through the conserved F or W. The D gene is left open where the match is weak. Where a row states a size, it is once, few, many or the class of an expanded clone; other rows omit it.

NA	TRBV6-5	TRBJ2-3	NA	CASRLSLGSNTDTQYF	TGTGCCAGCAGGCTGTCGTTGGGGTCCAACACAGATACGCAGTATTTT
NA	TRBV7-2	TRBJ2-5	NA	CASSLSRAQETQYF	TGTGCCAGCAGCTTAAGCAGGGCTCAAGAGACCCAGTACTTC
NA	TRBV20-1	TRBJ2-3	TRBD1	CSAKRQGSTDTQYF	TGCAGTGCTAAGAGACAGGGTTCCACAGATACGCAGTATTTT
NA	TRBV18	TRBJ2-5	NA	CASSPPHGSQETQYF	TGTGCCAGCTCACCACCGCACGGTTCCCAAGAGACCCAGTACTTC
NA	TRBV20-1	TRBJ2-6	NA	CSASTWVRGRSGANVLTF	TGCAGTGCTAGTACTTGGGTGAGAGGACGGTCTGGGGCCAACGTCCTGACTTTC
few	TRBV29-1	TRBJ2-1	NA	CSVGHGRGVNEQFF	TGCAGCGTTGGCCATGGCAGGGGCGTCAATGAGCAGTTCTTC
NA	TRBV12-3/TRBV12-4	TRBJ2-1	NA	CASSLILSKDEQFF	TGTGCCAGCAGTTTAATTTTGTCAAAGGACGAGCAGTTCTTC
NA	TRBV25-1	TRBJ2-2	TRBD1	CAVSVGTGDTGELFF	TGTGCCGTAAGCGTCGGGACAGGAGACACCGGGGAGCTGTTTTTT
NA	TRBV27	TRBJ2-5	TRBD2	CASSLRGTSVNNEQYF	TGTGCCAGCAGTTTAAGAGGGACTAGCGTCAACAATGAGCAGTACTTC
NA	TRBV29-1	TRBJ2-7	NA	CSASTDSSYEQYF	TGCAGCGCTTCGACGGATAGCTCCTACGAGCAGTACTTC
NA	TRBV4-1	TRBJ1-6	NA	CASSQDTRTSSYNSPLHF	TGCGCCAGCAGCCAAGATACCCGTACCAGCTCCTATAATTCACCCCTCCACTTT
NA	TRBV27	TRBJ1-5	NA	CASSVGTGQPQHF	TGTGCCAGCAGTGTGGGGACGGGTCAGCCCCAGCATTTT
NA	TRBV7-9	TRBJ2-1	NA	CASSSGASPYEQFF	TGTGCCAGCAGCTCAGGGGCCTCCCCTTACGAGCAGTTCTTC
few	TRBV29-1	TRBJ2-1	NA	CSVEVWDSSYNEQFF	TGCAGCGTTGAAGTATGGGATAGCTCCTACAATGAGCAGTTCTTC
NA	TRBV6-2/TRBV6-3	TRBJ2-5	NA	CASGREIETQYF	TGTGCCAGCGGACGGGAAATAGAGACCCAGTACTTC
NA	TRBV27	TRBJ1-2	TRBD1	CASSWSGQGSRGYTF	TGTGCCAGCAGTTGGTCGGGACAGGGAAGTCGTGGCTACACCTTC
NA	TRBV11-2	TRBJ2-5	NA	CASSVNREGGQYF	TGTGCCAGCAGCGTGAACCGGGAAGGTGGGCAGTACTTC
NA	TRBV12-3/TRBV12-4	TRBJ2-5	TRBD2	CASSPGLAGVLVQYF	TGTGCCAGCAGTCCGGGACTAGCGGGGGTGTTGGTGCAGTACTTC
many	TRBV20-1	TRBJ2-5	NA	CSARLAKETQYF	TGCAGTGCTAGACTGGCGAAAGAGACCCAGTACTTC
NA	TRBV5-4	TRBJ2-3	NA	CASSTSPGDTDTQYF	TGTGCCAGCAGCACAAGTCCGGGGGACACAGATACGCAGTATTTT
NA	TRBV12-3/TRBV12-4	TRBJ1-4	TRBD1	CASSFVNRGGNEKLFF	TGTGCCAGCAGTTTCGTTAACAGGGGCGGCAATGAAAAACTGTTTTTT
few	TRBV19	TRBJ1-5	TRBD1	CASSPTGDNQPQHF	TGTGCCAGTAGTCCTACAGGGGATAATCAGCCCCAGCATTTT
NA	TRBV7-2	TRBJ2-2	TRBD2	CASSLNLAGSGELFF	TGTGCCAGCAGCCTCAACTTAGCGGGGTCCGGGGAGCTGTTTTTT
NA	TRBV7-2	TRBJ2-7	TRBD1	CASTSGTGYEQYF	TGTGCCAGCACCTCCGGGACAGGCTACGAGCAGTACTTC
NA	TRBV4-2	TRBJ2-4	NA	CASSQPPGNGQYF	TGTGCCAGCAGCCAACCCCCTGGCAATGGGCAGTACTTC
NA	TRBV7-2	TRBJ2-5	NA	CASSSRGQQETQYF	TGTGCCAGCAGTTCTAGGGGCCAACAAGAGACCCAGTACTTC
NA	TRBV29-1	TRBJ2-4	NA	CSDRTAAKNIQYF	TGCAGCGACAGGACGGCAGCCAAAAACATTCAGTACTTC
NA	TRBV6-2/TRBV6-3	TRBJ2-1	TRBD2	CASSQAGGDNEQFF	TGTGCCAGCAGCCAAGCGGGGGGGGACAATGAGCAGTTCTTC
few	TRBV28	TRBJ2-5	NA	CASSFRVYQETQYF	TGTGCCAGCAGTTTCCGTGTCTACCAAGAGACCCAGTACTTC
NA	TRBV12-3/TRBV12-4	TRBJ1-5	NA	CASSLPWPPQHF	TGTGCCAGCAGTTTACCTTGGCCGCCCCAGCATTTT
once	TRBV3-1	TRBJ2-4	NA	CASSQGVNIQYF	TGTGCCAGCAGCCAAGGGGTAAACATTCAGTACTTC
once	TRBV7-9	TRBJ2-1	NA	CASVGAGFYNEQFF	TGTGCCAGTGTCGGGGCGGGGTTCTACAATGAGCAGTTCTTC
NA	TRBV24-1	TRBJ2-7	NA	CATSDLRRLGSNEQYF	TGTGCCACCAGTGATTTGCGTAGACTGGGGTCCAATGAGCAGTACTTC
NA	TRBV28	TRBJ2-4	NA	CASSPYKNIQYF	TGTGCCAGCTCTCCTTACAAAAACATTCAGTACTTC
NA	TRBV2	TRBJ2-1	NA	CASRDARNEQFF	TGTGCCAGCAGGGATGCCAGGAATGAGCAGTTCTTC
few	TRBV29-1	TRBJ1-2	NA	CSVKRTFRGYTF	TGCAGCGTTAAGCGGACATTTCGAGGATACACCTTC
NA	TRBV11-2	TRBJ1-6	TRBD1	CASSQTGTSPLHF	TGTGCCAGCAGCCAGACAGGGACTTCACCCCTCCACTTT
NA	TRBV12-3/TRBV12-4	TRBJ2-5	NA	CASSLEWEETQYF	TGTGCCAGCAGTTTGGAGTGGGAAGAGACCCAGTACTTC
NA	TRBV20-1	TRBJ2-7	TRBD1	CSASLTGTAAYEQYF	TGCAGTGCTAGTCTAACCGGGACAGCTGCCTACGAGCAGTACTTC
once	TRBV7-2	TRBJ2-1	TRBD2	CASSSGTSSEQFF	TGTGCCAGCAGCTCCGGGACTAGCAGCGAGCAGTTCTTC
once	TRBV7-2	TRBJ1-4	NA	CASSISTTNEKLFF	TGTGCCAGCAGCATCTCTACAACTAATGAAAAACTGTTTTTT
NA	TRBV7-2	TRBJ1-5	NA	CASSLTRSRLNQPQHF	TGTGCCAGCAGCTTGACTCGGTCTCGACTAAATCAGCCCCAGCATTTT
few	TRBV29-1	TRBJ2-7	TRBD1	CSVTIRDRAYEQYF	TGCAGCGTCACCATACGGGACAGGGCCTACGAGCAGTACTTC
NA	TRBV19	TRBJ2-3	TRBD2	CASTTRGEAGVPDTQYF	TGTGCCAGTACCACACGGGGGGAAGCGGGAGTACCGGATACGCAGTATTTT
few	TRBV4-1	TRBJ2-7	NA	CASSPGEAYEQYF	TGCGCCAGCAGCCCGGGGGAAGCCTACGAGCAGTACTTC
NA	TRBV7-2	TRBJ2-2	NA	CASTNPGGYTGELFF	TGTGCCAGCACCAATCCGGGGGGCTACACCGGGGAGCTGTTTTTT
NA	TRBV5-1	TRBJ2-4	NA	CASSYEGEPSQIKYF	TGCGCCAGCAGCTATGAGGGAGAGCCGAGTCAGATTAAGTACTTC
NA	TRBV5-4	TRBJ2-3	TRBD1	CASSLRDRDTDTQYF	TGTGCCAGCAGCCTCCGGGACAGGGACACAGATACGCAGTATTTT
NA	TRBV7-7	TRBJ2-7	NA	CASSLSRGAYEQYF	TGTGCCAGCAGCTTAAGCAGGGGAGCCTACGAGCAGTACTTC
NA	TRBV20-1	TRBJ1-4	NA	CSARKAATNEKLFF	TGCAGTGCTAGAAAGGCAGCAACTAATGAAAAACTGTTTTTT
NA	TRBV7-2	TRBJ2-7	TRBD2	CASSLASGVTYEQYF	TGTGCCAGCAGCTTAGCTAGCGGGGTTACCTACGAGCAGTACTTC
few	TRBV7-8	TRBJ2-1	NA	CASSVEGAGNEQFF	TGTGCCAGCAGCGTAGAGGGGGCGGGAAATGAGCAGTTCTTC
NA	TRBV7-9	TRBJ1-6	NA	CASSFDEQDSHSPLHF	TGTGCCAGCAGCTTCGACGAACAGGATTCTCATTCACCCCTCCACTTT
NA	TRBV6-6	TRBJ1-6	NA	CASRMGGPLHF	TGTGCCAGCAGAATGGGGGGACCCCTCCACTTT
few	TRBV27	TRBJ1-1	NA	CAGLAVPGNTEAFF	TGTGCCGGCCTCGCGGTCCCTGGGAACACTGAAGCTTTCTTT
NA	TRBV12-3/TRBV12-4	TRBJ2-5	NA	CASRIQGWRETQYF	TGTGCCAGCAGAATACAGGGATGGCGAGAGACCCAGTACTTC
NA	TRBV27	TRBJ2-5	TRBD1	CASRRTGIGSEETQYF	TGTGCCAGCAGGCGGACAGGGATTGGGTCGGAAGAGACCCAGTACTTC
NA	TRBV3-1	TRBJ2-7	NA	CASSFARLVPAEQYF	TGTGCCAGCAGCTTCGCTAGATTAGTGCCAGCCGAGCAGTACTTC
NA	TRBV12-5	TRBJ2-7	NA	CASIPRDGNYEQYF	TGTGCTAGCATCCCCCGGGACGGAAACTACGAGCAGTACTTC
NA	TRBV29-1	TRBJ1-5	NA	CSVAEGDQPQHF	TGCAGCGTAGCTGAAGGAGATCAGCCCCAGCATTTT